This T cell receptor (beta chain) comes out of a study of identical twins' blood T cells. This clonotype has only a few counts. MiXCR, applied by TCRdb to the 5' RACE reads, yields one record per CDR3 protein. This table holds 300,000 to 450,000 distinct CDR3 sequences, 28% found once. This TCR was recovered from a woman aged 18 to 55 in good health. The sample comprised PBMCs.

CDR3 sequence (DNA): TGTGCCAGCAGCGCCCGGAGTTCCATGAACACTGAAGCTTTCTTT. Translation: CASSARSSMNTEAFF. The rearrangement joins TRBV9 to TRBJ1-1; D is undetermined. Germline CDR1 reads SGDLS; CDR2 reads YYNGEE. Trimming cost V 3 bases and J 0 bases, with 12 bases left between them. The CDR3 has 15 amino acids. The full variable domain, with the rest looked up from reference TRBV9 and TRBJ1-1, is DSGVTQTPKHLITATGQRVTLRCSPRSGDLSVYWYQQSLDQGLQFLIQYYNGEERAKGNILERFSAQQFPDLHSELNLSSLELGDSALYFCASSARSSMNTEAFFGQGTRLTVV.